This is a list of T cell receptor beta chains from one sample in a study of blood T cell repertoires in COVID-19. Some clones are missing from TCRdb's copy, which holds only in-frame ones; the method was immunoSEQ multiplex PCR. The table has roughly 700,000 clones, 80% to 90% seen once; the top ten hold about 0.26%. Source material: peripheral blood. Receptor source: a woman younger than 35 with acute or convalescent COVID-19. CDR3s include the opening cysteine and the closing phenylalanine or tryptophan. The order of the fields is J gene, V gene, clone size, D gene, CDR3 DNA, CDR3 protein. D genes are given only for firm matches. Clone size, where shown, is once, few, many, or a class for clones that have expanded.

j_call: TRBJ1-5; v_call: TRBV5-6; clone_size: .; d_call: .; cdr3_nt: TGTGCCAGCAGCTTGTCAGGGGACTATAGCAATCAGCCCCAGCATTTT; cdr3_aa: CASSLSGDYSNQPQHF
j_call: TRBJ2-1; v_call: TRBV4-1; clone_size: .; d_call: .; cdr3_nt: TGCGCCAGCAGCCGAACAAATGAGCAGTTCTTC; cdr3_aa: CASSRTNEQFF
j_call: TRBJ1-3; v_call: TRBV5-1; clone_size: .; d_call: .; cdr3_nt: TGCGCCAGCAGCCCCCAAGGGTCAGGGCCTGGAAACACCATATATTTT; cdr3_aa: CASSPQGSGPGNTIYF
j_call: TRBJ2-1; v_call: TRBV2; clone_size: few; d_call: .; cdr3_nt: TGTGCCAGCACCCCAAACAACAATGAGCAGTTCTTC; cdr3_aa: CASTPNNNEQFF
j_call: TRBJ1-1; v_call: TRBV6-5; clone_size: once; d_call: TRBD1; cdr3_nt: TGTGCCAGCAGGGGTACAGGGGCTCTGAACACTGAAGCTTTCTTT; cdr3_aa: CASRGTGALNTEAFF
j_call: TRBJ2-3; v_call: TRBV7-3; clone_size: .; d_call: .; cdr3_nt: TGTGCCAGCAGCTTAGTGCTGAGAGATACGCAGTATTTT; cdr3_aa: CASSLVLRDTQYF
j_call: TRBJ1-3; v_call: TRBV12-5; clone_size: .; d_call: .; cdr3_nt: TGTGCTAGTGGTTTGGTATCGGGGTTCTCTGGAAACACCATATATTTT; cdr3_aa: CASGLVSGFSGNTIYF
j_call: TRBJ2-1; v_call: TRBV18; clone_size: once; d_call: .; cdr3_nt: TGTGCCAGCTCTCAAGGTGTAGGGACAACATACAATGAGCAGTTCTTC; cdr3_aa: CASSQGVGTTYNEQFF
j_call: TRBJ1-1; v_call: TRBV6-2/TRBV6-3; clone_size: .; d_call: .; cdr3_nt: TGTGCCAGCAGTTTCGGGGGAAACACTGAAGCTTTCTTT; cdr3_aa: CASSFGGNTEAFF
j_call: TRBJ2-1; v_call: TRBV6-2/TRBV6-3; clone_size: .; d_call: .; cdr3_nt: TGTGCCAGCAGTCCCTGGACAAAATACAATGAGCAGTTCTTC; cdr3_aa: CASSPWTKYNEQFF
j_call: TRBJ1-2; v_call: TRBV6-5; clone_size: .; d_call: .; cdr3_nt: TGTGCCATCCAAGACAGGCTCGATCGGTATGGCTACACCTTC; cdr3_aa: CAIQDRLDRYGYTF
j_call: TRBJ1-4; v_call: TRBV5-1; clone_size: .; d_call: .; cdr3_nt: TGCGCCAGCAGCTTGGCCTCAGGGGATGAAAAACTGTTTTTT; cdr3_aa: CASSLASGDEKLFF
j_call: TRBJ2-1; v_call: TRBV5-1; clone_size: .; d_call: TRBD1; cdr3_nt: TGCGCCAGCAGCTACGACAGGGGGGATGAGCAGTTCTTC; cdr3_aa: CASSYDRGDEQFF
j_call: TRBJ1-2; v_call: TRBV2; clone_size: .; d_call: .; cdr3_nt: TGTGCCAGCAGTGGGGGGGTAGGGGAAGCTAACTATGGCTACACCTTC; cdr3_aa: CASSGGVGEANYGYTF
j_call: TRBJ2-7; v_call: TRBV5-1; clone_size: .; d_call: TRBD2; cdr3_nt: TGCGCCAGCAGCTCCCTTGGCGGGGGGGCGGGGGAGCAGTACTTC; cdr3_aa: CASSSLGGGAGEQYF
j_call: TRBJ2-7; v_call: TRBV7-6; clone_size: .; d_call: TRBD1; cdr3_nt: TGTGCCAGCAGCCCTGACAGGGGTACCCACGAGCAGTACTTC; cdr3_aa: CASSPDRGTHEQYF
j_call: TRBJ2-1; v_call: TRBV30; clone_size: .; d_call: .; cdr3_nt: TGTGCCTGGAGTGTACAAGACAATGAGCAGTTCTTC; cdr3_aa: CAWSVQDNEQFF
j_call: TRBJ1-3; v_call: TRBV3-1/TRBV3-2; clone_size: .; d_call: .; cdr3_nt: TGTGCCAGCAGCCAAGAAGAGGGCAGTACCTCTGGAAACACCATATATTTT; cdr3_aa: CASSQEEGSTSGNTIYF
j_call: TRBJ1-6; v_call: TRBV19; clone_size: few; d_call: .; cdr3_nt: TGTGCCAGTAATAGGGGGACCGAGAATTCACCCCTCCACTTT; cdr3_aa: CASNRGTENSPLHF
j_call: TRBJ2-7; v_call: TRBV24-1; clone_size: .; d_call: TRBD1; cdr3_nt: TGTGCCACCAGTGACTCCGGGACAGGAGCCTACGAGCAGTACTTC; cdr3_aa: CATSDSGTGAYEQYF
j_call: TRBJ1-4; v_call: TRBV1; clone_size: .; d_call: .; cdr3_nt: TGCACCAGCAGCCAGCGGCGGGGGAAGGTTTATTTCACTAATGAAAAACTGTTTTTT; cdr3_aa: CTSSQRRGKVYFTNEKLFF
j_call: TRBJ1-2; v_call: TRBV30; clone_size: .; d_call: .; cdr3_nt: TGTGCCTGGAGTGTATTGCGGGGAAACTATGGCTACACCTTC; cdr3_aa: CAWSVLRGNYGYTF
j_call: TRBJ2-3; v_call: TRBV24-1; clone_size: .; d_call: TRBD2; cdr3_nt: TGTGCCACCAGTGAGCGGCGGGGACTAAAAGATACGCAGTATTTT; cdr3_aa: CATSERRGLKDTQYF
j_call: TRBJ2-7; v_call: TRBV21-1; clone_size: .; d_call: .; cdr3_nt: TGTGCCAGCAGCAAACCTACAAGACAGGGAACTTACGAGCAGTACTTC; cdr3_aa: CASSKPTRQGTYEQYF
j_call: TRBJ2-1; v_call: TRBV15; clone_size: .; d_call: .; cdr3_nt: TGTGCCACCAGCAGAGGGAGCCGTTACAATGAGCAGTTCTTC; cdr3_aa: CATSRGSRYNEQFF